This T cell receptor (beta chain) was retrieved from a study of T-cell memory formation after mild COVID-19. The CDR3 runs to 13 residues. V lost 7 bases to trimming and J lost 6 bases, with 14 bases between them. Study findings and constraints: Later expanders leaned CD4+, whereas clones that contracted between day 15 and 85 were balanced CD4/CD8. Contracting CD4+ clones sat mainly in CM and EM; CD8+ in EMRA. Cross-reactive memory apparently joined, as some responding clones appeared in pre-infection memory.

The sample holds a few counts of this clonotype. Its target is unknown. 5'RACE primed from the constant segment yielded TCR alpha and TCR beta cDNA libraries bearing sample barcodes and UMIs. TCRdb itself ran the 5' RACE reads through MiXCR, one entry per CDR3 protein. The sample gives roughly 160,000 distinct CDR3 sequences, under 15% of which show up once; 3.3% is in the top ten. This chain joins TRBV12-3 or TRBV12-4 and TRBJ2-3, with D tentatively TRBD2 (5 bases). The source is a man aged 18-30 years who had mild COVID-19 (a few samples of this study predate the infection). Cell type and time point are not known. Sequencing was done on a sample of PBMCs or a T cell subset sorted from them (not recorded which). CDR3 DNA sequence: TGTGCCAGCAAACTAGGGCGGTTTGATACGCAGTATTTT. The encoded protein is CASKLGRFDTQYF.